This T cell receptor beta chain derives from a study of blood T cell repertoires in COVID-19. Profiled with immunoSEQ multiplex PCR; TCRdb holds only in-frame clones, not every one. The data show approximately 180,000 clones, 70% to 80% seen once. The CDR3 is made up of 15 amino acids. The V and J ends lost 4 bases and 3 bases, in that order; junction bases with no gene match: 7. Germline loops: CDR1 SGDLS, CDR2 YYNGEE. Sequenced material: PBMCs or T cells enriched from blood (not recorded which). V is TRBV9 and J is TRBJ2-7; 10 bases are shared with TRBD1. This clonotype was obtained from a woman in her forties or fifties who had recovered from COVID-19. The CDR3 protein is CASSIGTGDSYEQYF. The CDR3 bases are TGTGCCAGCAGCATTGGGACAGGGGACAGCTACGAGCAGTACTTC.